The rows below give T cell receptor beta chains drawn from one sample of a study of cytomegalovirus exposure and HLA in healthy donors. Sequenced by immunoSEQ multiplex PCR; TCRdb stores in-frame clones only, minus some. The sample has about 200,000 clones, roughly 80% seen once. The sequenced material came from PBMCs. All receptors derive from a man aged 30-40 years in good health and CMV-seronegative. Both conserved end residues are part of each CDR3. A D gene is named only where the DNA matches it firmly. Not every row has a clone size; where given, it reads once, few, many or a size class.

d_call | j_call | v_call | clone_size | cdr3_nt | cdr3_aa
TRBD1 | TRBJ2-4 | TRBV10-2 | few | TGCGCCAGCGGACAGGGTGAGCACATTCAGTACTTC | CASGQGEHIQYF
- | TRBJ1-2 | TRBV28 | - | TGTGCCAGCGGGCGGGCGCAAAATGGCTACACCTTC | CASGRAQNGYTF
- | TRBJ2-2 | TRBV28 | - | TGTGCCAGCAGTTCCAGGTTATACGGATCCGGGGAGCTGTTTTTT | CASSSRLYGSGELFF
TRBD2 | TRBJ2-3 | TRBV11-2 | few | TGTGCCAGCAGCTTAGAGCCGCGGGGGATCCGAGATACGCAGTATTTT | CASSLEPRGIRDTQYF
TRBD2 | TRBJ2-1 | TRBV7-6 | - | TGTGCCAGCAGCTTAGACGTCGGGACTACTCACAATGAGCAGTTCTTC | CASSLDVGTTHNEQFF
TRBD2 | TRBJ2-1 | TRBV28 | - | TGTGCCAGCCGACGGGGGGTCCCCCACAATGAGCAGTTCTTC | CASRRGVPHNEQFF
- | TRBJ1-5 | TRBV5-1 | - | TGCGCCAGCAGCCTCGATGGGGGAGGAAGGAGTCAGCCCCAGCATTTT | CASSLDGGGRSQPQHF
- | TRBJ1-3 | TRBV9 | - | TGTGCCAGCAGCGTCACGGCGGAAGGTGGAAACACCATATATTTT | CASSVTAEGGNTIYF
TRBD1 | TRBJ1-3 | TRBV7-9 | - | TGTTCCAGCAGCTCCTCCGACAGGGGACGCGGAAACACCATATATTTT | CSSSSSDRGRGNTIYF
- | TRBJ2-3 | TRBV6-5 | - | TGTGCCAGCAGTTCTGCAGGCGAGGATACGCAGTATTTT | CASSSAGEDTQYF
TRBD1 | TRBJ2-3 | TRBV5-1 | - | TGCGCCAGCAGTCGGAACCTCGGACAGGGGGAGGGTACGCAGTATTTT | CASSRNLGQGEGTQYF
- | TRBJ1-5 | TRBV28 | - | TGTGCCAGCAGTTTGCCAGGGGTGAGCAATCAGCCCCAGCATTTT | CASSLPGVSNQPQHF
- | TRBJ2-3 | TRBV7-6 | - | TGTGCCAGCAGCTTAGCCGGCGGGCCAATGGATACGCAGTATTTT | CASSLAGGPMDTQYF
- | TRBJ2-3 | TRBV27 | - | TGTGCCAGCAGTTTAGACAGTTATACGCAGTATTTT | CASSLDSYTQYF
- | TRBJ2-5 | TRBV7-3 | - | TGTGCCAGCAGCCTTCAGGCCCCTCAGTACTTC | CASSLQAPQYF
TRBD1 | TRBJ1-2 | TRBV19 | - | TGTGCCAGTAGTTCAAGGTCACAGGGGGATGGCTACACCTTC | CASSSRSQGDGYTF
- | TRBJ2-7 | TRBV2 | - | TGTGCCAGTCTCGCTAGCCTAGCGCCCTCCTACGAGCAGTACTTC | CASLASLAPSYEQYF
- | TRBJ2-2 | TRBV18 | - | TGTGCCAGCTCACCCCCTGGAGGAAACACCGGGGAGCTGTTTTTT | CASSPPGGNTGELFF
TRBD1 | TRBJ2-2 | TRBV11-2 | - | TGTGCCAGCAGCTTCGCAGGGGGAAACACCGGGGAGCTGTTTTTT | CASSFAGGNTGELFF
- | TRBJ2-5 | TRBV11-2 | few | TGTGCCAGCAGCTTGGGGACTCTCGGGGGAGAGACCCAGTACTTC | CASSLGTLGGETQYF
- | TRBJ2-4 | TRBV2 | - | TGTGCCAGCAATGGACTCGGGGAGGCCAAAAACATTCAGTACTTC | CASNGLGEAKNIQYF
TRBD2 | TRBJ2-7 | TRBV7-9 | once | TGTGCCAGCAGTTTGGTACGGGAGGGCTACGAGCAGTACTTC | CASSLVREGYEQYF
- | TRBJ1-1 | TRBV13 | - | TGTGCCAGCAGCTTCCCCACCGGAGCGGCAGACTTCCTCGAAGCTTTCTTT | CASSFPTGAADFLEAFF
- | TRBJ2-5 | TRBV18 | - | TGTGCCAGCTCACTCCGGGCAGAGTGGACAAACCAAGAGACCCAGTACTTC | CASSLRAEWTNQETQYF
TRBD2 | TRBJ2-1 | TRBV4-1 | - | TGCGCCAGCAGCCAAGTTGGGGGGGGATTACAAAATGAGCAGTTCTTC | CASSQVGGGLQNEQFF
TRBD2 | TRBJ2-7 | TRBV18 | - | TGTGCCAGCTCACCACCGGGACTCCCGGGGGGGGAGCAGTACTTC | CASSPPGLPGGEQYF
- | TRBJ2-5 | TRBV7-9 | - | TGTGCCAGCAGCTTTGATAGTCAAGAGACCCAGTACTTC | CASSFDSQETQYF
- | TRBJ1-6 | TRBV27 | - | TGTGCCAGTTCTGGCGGCTCCTATAATTCACCCCTCCACTTT | CASSGGSYNSPLHF
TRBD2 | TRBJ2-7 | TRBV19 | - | TGTGCCAGTAGTATAGGACTTCAGCGGGGTCTCTCCTACGAGCAGTACTTC | CASSIGLQRGLSYEQYF
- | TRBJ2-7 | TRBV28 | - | TGTGCCAGCAGTGCCGGGACAAGCTACGAGCAGTACTTC | CASSAGTSYEQYF
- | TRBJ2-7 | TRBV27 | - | TGTGCCAGCAAAAGGGGTAGCTCCTACGAGCAGTACTTC | CASKRGSSYEQYF
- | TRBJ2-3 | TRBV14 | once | TGTGCCAGCAGCTTTCACGCCGGAGATACGCAGTATTTT | CASSFHAGDTQYF
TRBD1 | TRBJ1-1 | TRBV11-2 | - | TGTGCCAGCAGCTCCAGGACAGGTCAGAACACTGAAGCTTTCTTT | CASSSRTGQNTEAFF
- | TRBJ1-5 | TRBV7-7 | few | TGTGCTAGCAGCTTATACCGACACAGCAATCAGCCCCAGCATTTT | CASSLYRHSNQPQHF
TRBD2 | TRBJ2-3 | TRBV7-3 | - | TGTGCCAGCAGCTTGAGGGGACTAGTAGGAGATACGCAGTATTTT | CASSLRGLVGDTQYF
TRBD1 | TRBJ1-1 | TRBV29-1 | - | TGCAGCGTTGGTACAGGGGTATTGAACACTGAAGCTTTCTTT | CSVGTGVLNTEAFF
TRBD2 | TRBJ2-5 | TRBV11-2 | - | TGTGCCAGCATCCCCCCCGGGGGGGAGACCCAGTACTTC | CASIPPGGETQYF
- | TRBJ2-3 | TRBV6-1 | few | TGTGCCAGCAGTTTGACTTCTACCCTCACAGATACGCAGTATTTT | CASSLTSTLTDTQYF
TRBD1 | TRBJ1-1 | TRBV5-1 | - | TGCGCCAGCAGCGGGTGGACAGGATTGAACACTGAAGCTTTCTTT | CASSGWTGLNTEAFF
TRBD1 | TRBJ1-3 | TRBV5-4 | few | TGTGCCAGCAGCCCGGGACAGGGACGAAACACCATATATTTT | CASSPGQGRNTIYF
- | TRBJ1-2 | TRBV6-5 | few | TGTGCCAGCAGCGTAACAGGGTCTTCGGGCGGCTACACCTTC | CASSVTGSSGGYTF
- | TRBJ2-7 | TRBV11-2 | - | TGTGCCAGCAGCTTAGAGGGACACCCGATCTACGAGCAGTACTTC | CASSLEGHPIYEQYF
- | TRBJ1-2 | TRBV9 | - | TGTGCCAGCAGCGCAAGAGCCGATGGCTACACCTTC | CASSARADGYTF
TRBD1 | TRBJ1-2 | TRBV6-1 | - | TGTGCCAGCAGGCCTACAGGGGCCTATGGCTACACCTTC | CASRPTGAYGYTF
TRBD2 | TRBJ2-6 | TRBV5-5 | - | TGTGCCAGCACCTTAGCTTATCGGGGGGGGCCTGGGGCCAACGTCCTGACTTTC | CASTLAYRGGPGANVLTF
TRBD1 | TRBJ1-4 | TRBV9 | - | TGTGCCAGCAGCTCGGGACAGGGGGAGTATGAAAAACTGTTTTTT | CASSSGQGEYEKLFF
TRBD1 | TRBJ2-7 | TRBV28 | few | TGTGCCATCACCGGGACAGGGCGCTACGAGCAGTACTTC | CAITGTGRYEQYF
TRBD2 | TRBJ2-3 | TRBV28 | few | TGTGCCAGCAGTGCCCCGGGACTAGGTACGCAGTATTTT | CASSAPGLGTQYF
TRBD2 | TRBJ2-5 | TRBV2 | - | TGTGCCAGCGCCGTAGCGGGGGGGAGGGAGACCCAGTACTTC | CASAVAGGRETQYF
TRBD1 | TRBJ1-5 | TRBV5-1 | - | TGCGCCGGAGGGCCAGGACAGGAGGATCAGCCCCAGCATTTT | CAGGPGQEDQPQHF
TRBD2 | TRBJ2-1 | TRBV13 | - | TGTGCCAGCACCACCGGGACTAGCGGGTTTCGTGAATACAATGAGCAGTTCTTC | CASTTGTSGFREYNEQFF
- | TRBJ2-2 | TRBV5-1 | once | TGCGCCAGCAGCTTACGACGACAGGAGGTCGGGGAGCTGTTTTTT | CASSLRRQEVGELFF
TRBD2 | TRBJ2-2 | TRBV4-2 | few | TGTGCCAGCAGCCAAACAACTAGCGGGGGAAACACCGGGGAGCTGTTTTTT | CASSQTTSGGNTGELFF